This entry lists 26 T cell receptor beta chains sequenced from one sample in a study of tumor-infiltrating lymphocytes in primary liver carcinoma. The template, approximately 500 ng total RNA, yielded TCR beta cDNA made with a constant-region primer. A slightly modified ARM-PCR protocol with three nested multiplex PCR rounds produced these TCR beta libraries. In the first two PCR rounds, TRBV1-TRBV30 forward primers were paired with a C-beta reverse primer, and each round lasted roughly 10 cycles. TCRdb fed the multiplex PCR reads into MiXCR, producing one record per CDR3 protein. The sample includes 150,000 to 200,000 distinct CDR3 sequences, approximately 60% of them seen just once. Researchers drew blood RNA from unsorted whole blood and extracted germline DNA as well. The sequencing sample was made of peripheral blood. The receptors come from a man aged 40-49 years with primary liver carcinoma and hepatitis B virus infection.

A word on this clonotype: Germline and junction disagree at one end, which may indicate a read error. The rearrangement joins TRBV29-1 to TRBJ2-7, with D possibly matching TRBD2 (6 bases). CDR1 and CDR2 (germline): SQVTM, ANQGSEA. The CDR3 sequence is 13 residues long. The chain's CDR3 is CSVEHGAAGEQYF. Written as DNA, the CDR3 is TGTAGCGTTGAACATGGCGCAGCGGGCGAGCAGTACTTC.

With regard to this clonotype: One end of the junction is discordant with germline, which a read error may explain. The chain joins TRBV11-2 to TRBJ2-2; D not resolved. The CDR3 extends over 14 amino acids. CDR1 is SGHAT, CDR2 FQNNGV, per germline. CDR3 residues: CAGSLDRYTGELFF. The DNA for the CDR3 is TGTGCCGGCAGCTTAGATAGATACACAGGGGAGCTGTTTTTT.

CDR3 sequence: CASSLYPGVGTGELFF. CDR3 in DNA: TGTGCCAGCAGTTTATACCCGGGAGTTGGTACCGGGGAGCTGTTTTTT. This chain joins TRBV28 and TRBJ2-2; tentative D call: TRBD2 (6 bases). V was clipped by 1 base and J by 5 bases, with 14 bases between them. The CDR3 totals 16 residues. Germline CDR1 MDHEN, CDR2 SYDVKM.

A note on this clonotype: Compared with germline, one end of the junction differs, possibly owing to a read error. The CDR3 protein is CASSEVLGQGVQETQHF. CDR3 coding DNA: TGTGCCAGCAGTGAAGTGTTGGGGCAGGGGGTCCAAGAGACCCAGCACTTC. V is TRBV6-1 and J is TRBJ2-5, with 7 bases matching TRBD1. Looked up from germline, CDR1 is MNHNS and CDR2 is SASEGT. The CDR3 loop spans 17 amino acids.

This clonotype has only a few counts. A junction boundary mismatches the germline segment, possibly from a read error. The chain couples TRBV4-1 to TRBJ2-2; 9 bases are a match to TRBD2. Germline V gene lookup returns CDR1 MGHRA and CDR2 YSYEKL. This CDR3 is 16 amino acids long. In DNA, the CDR3 is TGCGCCAGCAGCCACCTCGGACTAGCGAACATCGGGGAGCTGTTTTTT. It translates to CASSHLGLANIGELFF.

This clonotype was seen repeatedly, ten times or more. V gene TRBV11-2 combines with J gene TRBJ2-2; D is perhaps TRBD2 (5 bases). The germline V and J ends were trimmed by 3 bases and 2 bases, with 7 bases remaining between them. CDR3 length: 14 amino acids. From germline, CDR1 is SGHAT and CDR2 FQNNGV. The chain's CDR3 is CASSFRGNTGELFF. The DNA of the CDR3 is TGTGCCAGCAGCTTCCGGGGAAACACCGGGGAGCTGTTTTTT.

This clonotype was picked up a small number of times. A single base separates this from a much larger clone, so it may be a read error. V usage is TRBV11-2 and J usage is TRBJ2-5; D might be TRBD1 (7 bases). The ends were cut back, 5 bases at V and 4 bases at J, with 14 bases in the middle. Germline V gives CDR1 SGHAT, CDR2 FQNNGV. The CDR3 is 14 amino acids. The CDR3 coding sequence is TGTGCCAGCAGCAGGGGGGACAGCCGAGAGACCCAGTACTTC. Its translation: CASSRGDSRETQYF.

This clonotype occurred once. The rearrangement uses TRBV7-9 and TRBJ2-3; D remains ambiguous. Trimming cost V 10 bases and J 4 bases, with 15 bases left between them. Germline V CDR1 and CDR2: SEHNR, FQNEAQ (reference sequence). The CDR3 is 13 residues long. CDR3 sequence reads: CATRTRLADTQYF. The CDR3 DNA sequence: TGTGCCACCCGGACCAGGCTAGCAGATACGCAGTATTTT.

This clonotype has a single count. The V gene is TRBV5-1, the J gene TRBJ2-7, with TRBD1 as a possible D gene (6 bases). Trimming shortened V by 2 bases and J by 5 bases, and 11 bases separated the two germline ends. In germline, CDR1 is SGHRS, CDR2 YFSETQ. The CDR3 sequence is 13 residues long. The CDR3 spells CASSFGTSNEQYF. The CDR3 nucleotides read TGCGCCAGCAGCTTCGGGACATCCAACGAGCAGTACTTC.

This clonotype was counted between two and nine times. A much larger clone lies a single base off, so this may be a read error. This chain joins TRBV11-1 and TRBJ2-1; TRBD2 agrees at 9 bases. V lost 5 bases to trimming and J lost 15 bases; unmatched junction nucleotides: 11. The CDR3 extends over 13 amino acids. Germline loops: CDR1 SGHAT, CDR2 FQDESV (reference sequence). The CDR3 reads CASSKGLAGIRFF. Written as DNA, the CDR3 is TGTGCCAGCAGCAAGGGACTAGCTGGGATACGGTTCTTC.

Here the CDR3 DNA reads TGTGCCAGCAGCTTATTTCTTGACGAGCAGTACTTC. It specifies CASSLFLDEQYF. The chain uses TRBV7-9 and TRBJ2-7, with no clear D. The CDR3 spans 12 residues. Germline assignment: CDR1 SEHNR and CDR2 FQNEAQ (reference sequence). The V gene lost 2 bases and the J gene lost 5 bases, with 7 bases spanning the gap.

This clonotype was found a few times. V is TRBV6-1 and J is TRBJ2-3; TRBD2 aligns across 7 bases. The germline V gene has CDR1 MNHNS and CDR2 SASEGT. The trim removed 11 bases at V and 2 bases at J, leaving 10 bases unmatched. There are 14 residues in the CDR3. The CDR3 DNA is TGTGCCGGAGGGGAGGGCTGGCACACAGATACGCAGTATTTT. This sequence encodes CAGGEGWHTDTQYF.

A word on this clonotype: Sequence at one end of the junction differs from germline and may be a read error. This sequence joins TRBV11-1 and TRBJ1-3, with no clear D. This CDR3 is 15 amino acids long. CDR1 and CDR2 from the germline V gene are SGHAT and FQDESV (reference sequence). CDR3 coding DNA: TGTGTCAGCGGCTTGGAGACCTTCTCTGGAAACACCATATATTTT. It codes for CVSGLETFSGNTIYF. The entire variable domain, with the rest obtained from reference TRBV11-1 and TRBJ1-3, is as follows: EAEVAQSPRYKITEKSQAVAFWCDPISGHATLYWYRQILGQGPELLVQFQDESVVDDSQLPKDRFSAERLKGVDSTLKIQPAELGDSAMYLCVSGLETFSGNTIYFGEGSWLTVV.

Details on this clonotype: One junction end disagrees with the germline gene, perhaps due to a read error. This chain connects TRBV20-1 to TRBJ2-7; no clear D gene. Germline lookup yields CDR1 DFQATT and CDR2 SNEGSKA (reference sequence). This CDR3 spans 11 amino acids. CDR3 sequence reads: CSARDIDEQYF. In nucleotides, the CDR3 is TGCAGTGCTAGAGATATTGACGAACAGTACTTC.

V usage is TRBV6-5 and J usage is TRBJ1-5, with no clear D. Germline V gene lookup returns CDR1 MNHEY and CDR2 SVGAGI. The germline V and J ends were trimmed by 2 bases and 1 base, with 3 bases remaining between them. This CDR3 comprises 13 residues. The CDR3 sequence: CASSYDSNQPQHF. For the CDR3, the DNA is TGTGCCAGCAGTTACGACAGCAATCAGCCCCAGCATTTT.

There are many counts of this clonotype. This rearrangement joins TRBV11-2 to TRBJ1-5; a possible D gene is TRBD1 (6 bases). V dropped 5 bases and J dropped 4 bases, with 9 bases sitting between them. This CDR3 is built from 13 residues. CDR1 is SGHAT and CDR2 is FQNNGV in the germline V gene. The DNA of the CDR3 is TGTGCCAGCAGCACGGGACAAAATCAGCCCCAGCATTTT. Translating gives CASSTGQNQPQHF.

The genes are TRBV6-1 and TRBJ2-6, with 11 positions matching TRBD2. After removal of 11 bases from V and 9 bases from J, the junction contained 9 bases not matched to a gene. Germline V gives CDR1 MNHNS, CDR2 SASEGT. The CDR3 totals 14 residues. The CDR3 region has the DNA TGTGCCGGCTGTAAGACTAGCGGGAACAACGTCCTGACTTTC. This sequence encodes CAGCKTSGNNVLTF.

This clonotype came up once. J is TRBJ2-1 and V is TRBV6-2 or TRBV6-3; D uncertain. This CDR3 has 13 residues. V was shortened by 5 bases and J by 12 bases, with 17 bases between the two germline ends. Germline assignment: CDR1 MNHEY and CDR2 SVGEGT. This CDR3 is CASSPRVGLRQFF. Here the CDR3 DNA reads TGTGCCAGCAGTCCCCGAGTTGGCCTTCGGCAGTTCTTC.

As for this clonotype: This may arise from a read error, as a much more abundant clone is one base away. Because the CDR3 is missing its conserved closing phenylalanine or tryptophan, this is likely a read error. The chain has TRBV29-1 and TRBJ2-7; TRBD2 might be the D (6 bases). The V end was cut by 7 bases, the J end by 3 bases, with 16 bases between. There are 13 residues in the CDR3. Germline V gives CDR1 SQVTM, CDR2 ANQGSEA. CDR3 protein: CSAVAGGGYEQYL. DNA of the CDR3: TGCAGCGCTGTCGCCGGGGGAGGCTACGAGCAGTACCTC.

This clonotype has more than one count but fewer than ten. The V call is TRBV10-3, the J call TRBJ2-1; 11 bases map to TRBD1. Per the germline V gene, CDR1 is ENHRY and CDR2 is SYGVKD. CDR3 length: 14 residues. The trim removed 10 bases at V and 5 bases at J, leaving 7 bases unmatched. The CDR3: CATTGQGADNEQFF. CDR3 DNA sequence: TGTGCCACTACAGGACAGGGGGCAGACAATGAGCAGTTCTTC.

Comments on this clonotype: A much larger clonotype is one base distant, so this may be a read error. The genes are TRBV29-1 and TRBJ2-3, with TRBD1 matching over 7 bases. This CDR3 comprises 13 residues. Trimming removed 5 bases from V and 5 bases from J; junction bases left unmatched: 7. Germline assignment: CDR1 SQVTM and CDR2 ANQGSEA. The CDR3 nucleotides read TGCAGCGTTTGTCAGGGGGTTGGAGATACGCAGTATTTT. Translating gives CSVCQGVGDTQYF.

This clonotype has only a few counts. The gene calls are TRBV29-1 and TRBJ2-5; D possibly corresponds to TRBD1 (5 bases). CDR1 and CDR2 from the germline V gene are SQVTM and ANQGSEA. This CDR3 is built from 14 residues. Between the trimmed V and J ends, which lost 1 base and 5 bases, there was a span of 14 bases. The CDR3 is CSVEGTSYGETQYF. CDR3 DNA sequence: TGCAGCGTTGAAGGGACATCCTACGGGGAGACCCAGTACTTC.

The chain employs TRBV7-3 and TRBJ2-1, with 9 bases fitting TRBD1. The CDR3 is made up of 15 amino acids. Unmatched junction bases numbered 10, after V lost 5 bases and J lost 8 bases. The germline V gene encodes CDR1 SGHTA and CDR2 FQGTGA. In DNA, the CDR3 is TGTGCCAGCAGCCCGGGACAGGGTCTTAGGGATGAGCAGTTCTTC. Its translation: CASSPGQGLRDEQFF.

The chain has TRBV6-5 and TRBJ2-3; 10 bases match TRBD2. The CDR3 loop spans 21 amino acids. V lost 3 bases and J lost 2; bases outside the gene matches: 20. Germline lookup yields CDR1 MNHEY and CDR2 SVGAGI. The CDR3 DNA follows: TGTGCCAGCAGTTATTATCAGGGAGCGGGAGGGTACTCAGGGTACACAGATACGCAGTATTTT. This translates into CASSYYQGAGGYSGYTDTQYF.

V usage is TRBV30 and J usage is TRBJ2-5, with D perhaps matching TRBD2 (5 bases). This CDR3 has 12 amino acids. The V end lost 5 bases, the J end lost 4 bases, and 11 bases lay between the germline ends. Per germline, CDR1 GTSNPN and CDR2 SVGIG (reference sequence). As DNA, the CDR3 is TGTGCCTGGGGCGCTAGCATAGAGACCCAGTACTTC. Translated: CAWGASIETQYF. Full variable domain (remainder filled in from reference TRBV30 and TRBJ2-5): SQTIHQWPATLVQPVGSPLSLECTVEGTSNPNLYWYRQAAGRGLQLLFYSVGIGQISSEVPQNLSASRPQDRQFILSSKKLLLSDSGFYLCAWGASIETQYFGPGTRLLVL.

This chain connects TRBV5-4 to TRBJ1-2; D unclear. This CDR3 region has 13 residues. The V end was cut by 2 bases, the J end by 3 bases, with 8 bases between. Looked up from germline, CDR1 is SGHNT and CDR2 is YYREEE (reference sequence). The DNA for the CDR3 is TGTGCCAGCAGCTTATCTCGGGACTATGGCTACACCTTC. Translated: CASSLSRDYGYTF.